The 5 T cell receptor beta chains given below trace back to one sample, sequenced in a study of control samples from healthy donors and cancer patients. Repertoires were generated with immunoSEQ multiplex PCR, while TCRdb's copy carries only in-frame clones and drops some. The sample includes almost 40,000 clones, over 70% of them seen just once. Specimen: PBMCs. These receptors were collected from a woman aged 60-75 years with lung cancer.

V and J are TRBV6-5 and TRBJ1-1, with unresolved D. Germline CDR1 is MNHEY and CDR2 is SVGAGI. Trimming shortened V by 2 bases and J by 0 bases, and 7 bases separated the two germline ends. The CDR3 has 14 residues. The CDR3 protein is CASSYDLVNTEAFF. The CDR3 DNA sequence: TGTGCCAGCAGTTACGATTTAGTGAACACTGAAGCTTTCTTT.

The chain uses TRBV18 and TRBJ2-1; TRBD1 matches at 8 bases. Germline CDR1 reads KGHSH; CDR2 reads LQKENI. Germline trimming cut 6 bases from V and 8 bases from J; bases unmatched to any gene: 6. The CDR3 has 13 amino acids. In DNA form, the CDR3 reads TGTGCCAGCTCGTACAGGGGGGCAGATGAGCAGTTCTTC. This encodes CASSYRGADEQFF. The full variable domain, completed using reference TRBV18 and TRBJ2-1, is NAGVMQNPRHLVRRRGQEARLRCSPMKGHSHVYWYRQLPEEGLKFMVYLQKENIIDESGMPKERFSAEFPKEGPSILRIQQVVRGDSAAYFCASSYRGADEQFFGPGTRLTVL.

The J gene is TRBJ1-2, the V gene TRBV19, with D perhaps matching TRBD1 (5 bases). The CDR3 loop spans 12 amino acids. Germline CDR1 is LNHDA and CDR2 is SQIVND (reference sequence). The V end was cut by 10 bases, the J end by 2 bases, with 11 bases between. This CDR3 is CATGAGNYGYTF. CDR3 DNA sequence: TGTGCCACCGGGGCCGGCAACTATGGCTACACCTTC.

The chain is built from TRBV25-1 and TRBJ1-2; D gene ambiguous. The CDR3 has 15 amino acids. Germline values: CDR1 MGHDK, CDR2 SYGVNS. V was pared by 0 bases and J by 8 bases, with 16 bases between. This chain's CDR3 is CASSEYTRAFMGYTF. In nucleotides, the CDR3 is TGTGCCAGCAGTGAATATACTCGGGCTTTCATGGGCTACACCTTC.

This clone was observed a few times. The chain carries TRBV7-3 and TRBJ1-5; D ambiguous. Trimming pared 5 bases from V and 4 bases from J, leaving 9 bases between. There are 13 residues in the CDR3. The V gene's germline CDR1 is SGHTA and CDR2 FQGTGA. The CDR3 sequence: CASSIGGNQPQHF. Here the CDR3 DNA reads TGTGCCAGCAGCATCGGAGGGAATCAGCCCCAGCATTTT.